This TCR beta chain was sequenced in a study of patients and donors after allogeneic stem cell transplantation. TCRdb re-called the RT-PCR reads through MiXCR, storing one row per CDR3 protein. The top ten clones hold under 14% of a sample with hundreds of thousands of distinct CDR3 sequences, about 14% of them seen once. This clonotype was detected once. The CDR3 covers 15 residues. V dropped 10 bases and J dropped 4; count of bases not matched to a gene: 12. The V gene's germline CDR1 is MRHNA and CDR2 SNTAGT. The clonotype was recovered from a human donor who was either an allogeneic HSCT recipient or a stem cell or donor lymphocyte infusion donor (not recorded which). It is not recorded whose cells these are; they may come from a transplant donor. The sample comprised blood, either unsorted or a sorted T cell fraction (not recorded which). V gene TRBV6-4 combines with J gene TRBJ2-2; 7 nucleotides agree with TRBD1. The CDR3 bases are TGTGCCACCATGGCGGAAGGGGGCAGCACCGGGGAGCTGTTTTTT. Its translation: CATMAEGGSTGELFF.